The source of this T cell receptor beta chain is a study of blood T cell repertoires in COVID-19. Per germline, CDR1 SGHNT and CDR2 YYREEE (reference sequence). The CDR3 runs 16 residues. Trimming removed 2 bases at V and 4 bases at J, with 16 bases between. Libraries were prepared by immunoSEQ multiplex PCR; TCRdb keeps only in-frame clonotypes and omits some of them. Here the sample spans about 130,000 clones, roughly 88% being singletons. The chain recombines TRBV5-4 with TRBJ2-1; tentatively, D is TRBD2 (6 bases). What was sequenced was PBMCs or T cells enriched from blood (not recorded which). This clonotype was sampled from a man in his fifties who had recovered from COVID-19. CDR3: CASSFYPSGPYNEQFF. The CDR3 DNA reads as TGTGCCAGCAGCTTCTATCCCAGCGGGCCATACAATGAGCAGTTCTTC.